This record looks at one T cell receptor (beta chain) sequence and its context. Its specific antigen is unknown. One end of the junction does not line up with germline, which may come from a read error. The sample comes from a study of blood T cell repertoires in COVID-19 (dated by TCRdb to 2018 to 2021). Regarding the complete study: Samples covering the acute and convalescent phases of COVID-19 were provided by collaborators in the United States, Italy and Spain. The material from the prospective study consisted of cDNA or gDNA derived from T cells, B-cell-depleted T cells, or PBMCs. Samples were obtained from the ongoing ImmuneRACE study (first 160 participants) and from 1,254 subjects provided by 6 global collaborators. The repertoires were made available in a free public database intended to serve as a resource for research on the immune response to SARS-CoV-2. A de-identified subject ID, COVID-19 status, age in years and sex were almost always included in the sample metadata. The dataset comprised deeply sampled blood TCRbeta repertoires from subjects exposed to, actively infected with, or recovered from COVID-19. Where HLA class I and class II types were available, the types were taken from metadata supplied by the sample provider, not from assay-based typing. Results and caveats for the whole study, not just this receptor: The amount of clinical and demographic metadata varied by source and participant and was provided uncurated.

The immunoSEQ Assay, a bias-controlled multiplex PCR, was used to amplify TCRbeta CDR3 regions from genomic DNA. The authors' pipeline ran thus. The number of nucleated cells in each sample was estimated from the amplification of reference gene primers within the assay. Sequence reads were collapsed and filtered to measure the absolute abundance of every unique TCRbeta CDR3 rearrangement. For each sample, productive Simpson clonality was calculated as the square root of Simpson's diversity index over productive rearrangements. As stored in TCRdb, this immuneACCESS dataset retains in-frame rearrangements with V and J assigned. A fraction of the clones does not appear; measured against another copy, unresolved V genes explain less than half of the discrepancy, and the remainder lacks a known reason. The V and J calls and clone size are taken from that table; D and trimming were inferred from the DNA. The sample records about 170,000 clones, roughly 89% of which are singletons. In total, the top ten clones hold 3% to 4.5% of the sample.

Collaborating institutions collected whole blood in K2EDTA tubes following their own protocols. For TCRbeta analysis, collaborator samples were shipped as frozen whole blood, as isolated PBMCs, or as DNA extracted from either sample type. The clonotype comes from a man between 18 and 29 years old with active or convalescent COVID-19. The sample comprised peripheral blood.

The DNA reads TGTACCAGCAGGAAGCTACAGGCGAGGACTGAAGCTTTCTTT. It translates as CTSRKLQARTEAFF. Rearrangement joined TRBV6-5 to TRBJ1-1; tentative D gene TRBD1, with 5 bases matching. The CDR3, from cysteine to phenylalanine, totals 14 residues. The retained sequence is limited to the CDR3, 42 bases, with the frame set at the first base. Via the germline V gene, CDR1 is MNHEY and CDR2 SVGAGI.